This T cell receptor beta chain was recorded in a study of CD8 T cells in ankylosing spondylitis. Study-level findings and limits: Disease-associated clones were reportedly significantly overrepresented in matched ankylosing spondylitis synovial fluid. It appeared that ankylosing spondylitis blood was characterized by a TCR beta motif of several highly homologous variants. Past studies reported some motif variants in reactive arthritis synovial fluid and blood.

Only a few counts were recorded for this clonotype. Its antigen is unknown. Preparation of TCR beta libraries was done by quantitative 5'-RACE with molecular barcodes. One entry per CDR3 protein results from TCRdb running MiXCR on the 5' RACE reads. The sample has under 300,000 distinct CDR3 sequences, 18% seen once. This TCR came from a male donor with ankylosing spondylitis or in good health (not recorded which). Sequencing was done on a sample of blood, either unsorted or a sorted T cell fraction (not recorded which).

DNA of the CDR3: TGCAGCGTTGCCCGACTAGCGGGAACTTACGAGCAGTACTTC. Its translation: CSVARLAGTYEQYF. This chain joins TRBV29-1 and TRBJ2-7; 11 positions agree with TRBD2. The CDR3 is 14 residues long. CDR1 and CDR2 (germline): SQVTM, ANQGSEA. V shed 4 bases and J 4 bases; nucleotides not matched to a gene: 6.